The next 21 T cell receptor beta chains were all read from a single sample in a study of blood T cell repertoires in COVID-19. Assay used: immunoSEQ multiplex PCR; TCRdb lists only in-frame clones, some missing. The data contain about 230,000 clones, around 84% of them singletons. Sequencing was done on a sample of peripheral blood. Source of these receptors: a middle-aged woman who had recovered from COVID-19.

The chain is built from TRBV30 and TRBJ2-5; a weak D match, TRBD2 (6 bases). Trimming pared 3 bases from V and 5 bases from J, leaving 19 bases between. Germline CDR1 is GTSNPN and CDR2 is SVGIG (reference sequence). The CDR3 runs to 15 residues. The CDR3 DNA follows: TGTGCCTGGAGCGAAGGACTAACGTTCGGGGAGACCCAGTACTTC. The encoded protein is CAWSEGLTFGETQYF. The whole variable domain, filled in from reference TRBV30 and TRBJ2-5, reads SQTIHQWPATLVQPVGSPLSLECTVEGTSNPNLYWYRQAAGRGLQLLFYSVGIGQISSEVPQNLSASRPQDRQFILSSKKLLLSDSGFYLCAWSEGLTFGETQYFGPGTRLLVL.

This clone was counted a few times. The chain links TRBV6-6 to TRBJ1-1; 8 positions agree with TRBD1. The CDR3 runs to 15 residues. V shed 2 bases and J 4 bases; nucleotides not matched to a gene: 6. The germline V gene encodes CDR1 MNHNY and CDR2 SVGAGI (reference sequence). The CDR3 loop reads CASSYTGGIGTEAFF. The CDR3 DNA follows: TGTGCCAGCAGTTACACAGGGGGAATCGGCACTGAAGCTTTCTTT.

V is TRBV7-9 and J is TRBJ2-4; D may be TRBD2 (6 bases). Germline V lookup: CDR1 SEHNR, CDR2 FQNEAQ (reference sequence). The CDR3 consists of 18 residues. The V and J ends lost 4 bases and 0 bases respectively, with 19 bases between them. Here the CDR3 DNA reads TGTGCCAGCAGCTCGGGGCGTGGTTCGGGACTAGCCAAAAACATTCAGTACTTC. It yields the protein CASSSGRGSGLAKNIQYF.

The J gene is TRBJ2-3, the V gene TRBV28, with 12 bases aligning to TRBD2. The V gene's germline CDR1 is MDHEN and CDR2 SYDVKM. V shed 4 bases, J shed 2 bases, and the junction held 1 base outside the gene matches. The CDR3 is 15 amino acids. The CDR3 DNA sequence: TGTGCCAGCAGTTGGACTAGCGGGGACACAGATACGCAGTATTTT. Encoded protein: CASSWTSGDTDTQYF.

The chain combines TRBV24-1 with TRBJ1-5; TRBD1 might be the D (5 bases). Germline V gene lookup returns CDR1 KGHDR and CDR2 SFDVKD. CDR3 length equals 14 residues. V lost 12 bases and J lost 0, with 14 bases in between. CDR3 in amino acids: CASSGGYSNQPQHF. CDR3 DNA: TGTGCCTCCTCCGGGGGTTATAGCAATCAGCCCCAGCATTTT.

The CDR3 nucleotides read TGTGCCACAGACAGGGCTACGACTGAAGCTTTCTTT. Encoded protein: CATDRATTEAFF. The chain uses TRBV2 and TRBJ1-1; 7 nucleotides line up with TRBD1. Trimming removed 10 bases from V and 5 bases from J; junction bases left unmatched: 7. CDR1 SNHLY and CDR2 FYNNEI come from the germline V gene. CDR3 length: 12 residues.

V gene TRBV7-8 combines with J gene TRBJ2-1, with 10 bases aligning to TRBD1. CDR1 is SGHVS and CDR2 is FQNEAQ in the germline V gene. The CDR3 length is 15 residues. J was trimmed by 6 bases and V by 3 bases; bases with no gene match: 5. For the CDR3, the DNA is TGTGCCAGCAGCTTCCACCGGGACAGGGGCAATGAGCAGTTCTTC. The encoded protein is CASSFHRDRGNEQFF.

The chain combines TRBV12-3 or TRBV12-4 with TRBJ2-3; unclear D gene. This CDR3 spans 13 amino acids. V lost 6 bases and J 2 bases, leaving 9 bases between the germline ends. The CDR3 loop is CASRPEYTDTQYF. The CDR3 region has the DNA TGTGCCAGCAGACCCGAGTACACAGATACGCAGTATTTT.

The chain carries TRBV7-9 and TRBJ2-3; no clear D gene. V was cut by 5 bases and J by 0 bases, with 9 bases left in between. The CDR3 consists of 14 residues. Germline V CDR1 and CDR2: SEHNR, FQNEAQ (reference sequence). The DNA of the CDR3 is TGTGCCAGCAGCCCGAGCGAGAGCACAGATACGCAGTATTTT. It yields the protein CASSPSESTDTQYF.

The gene calls are TRBV6-5 and TRBJ2-5, with D hard to call. Germline assignment: CDR1 MNHEY and CDR2 SVGAGI. The V gene lost 8 bases and the J gene lost 6 bases, with 19 bases spanning the gap. This CDR3 is built from 14 residues. CDR3 in DNA: TGTGCCAGCGGAGTAATAGCAAGCGTTAAGACCCAGTACTTC. This sequence encodes CASGVIASVKTQYF.

This clone was found once. V and J are TRBV6-2 or TRBV6-3 and TRBJ2-1; 10 bases line up with TRBD1. The V gene end was trimmed by 0 bases and the J gene end by 8 bases; junction bases not matched to a gene: 10. Looked up from germline, CDR1 is MNHEY and CDR2 is SVGEGT. The CDR3 length is 17 residues. CDR3 nucleotides: TGTGCCAGCAGTTACTCGATTAAGGGACAGGGGACCTATGAGCAGTTCTTC. This sequence encodes CASSYSIKGQGTYEQFF.

V usage is TRBV7-2 and J usage is TRBJ1-1; no firm D call. The CDR3 has 15 residues. With 5 bases removed from V and 1 base from J, the gap between germline ends came to 14 bases. From germline, CDR1 is SGHTA and CDR2 FQGNSA. The CDR3 coding sequence is TGTGCCAGCAGCGACCCCGGAACAGAGAACACTGAAGCTTTCTTT. Amino acid sequence: CASSDPGTENTEAFF.

V is TRBV30 and J is TRBJ2-1, with 9 bases matching TRBD2. Germline V gene sequence: CDR1 GTSNPN, CDR2 SVGIG (reference sequence). J lost 7 bases, V lost 5 bases, and 12 bases had no gene match. The CDR3 has 15 residues. DNA of the CDR3: TGTGCCTGGGCCCCCCTGGCAGCGGGGGGTAATGAGCAGTTCTTC. It yields the protein CAWAPLAAGGNEQFF.

The chain uses TRBV15 and TRBJ2-1; D is perhaps TRBD1 (5 bases). V gave up 0 bases and J gave up 3 bases, with 15 bases separating them. Per the germline V gene, CDR1 is LNHNV and CDR2 is YYDKDF (reference sequence). The CDR3 spans 17 residues. CDR3 region: CATSRERQPFGYNEQFF. CDR3 coding DNA: TGTGCCACCAGCAGAGAACGACAGCCTTTTGGCTACAATGAGCAGTTCTTC.

The V and J genes are TRBV7-2 and TRBJ1-1; D may be TRBD1 (6 bases). V shed 5 bases and J shed 0 bases, with 10 bases lying between them. Germline CDR1 and CDR2: SGHTA and FQGNSA. The CDR3 has 14 amino acids. This CDR3 reads CASSPSGVNTEAFF. The CDR3 DNA reads as TGTGCCAGCAGCCCCTCAGGGGTGAACACTGAAGCTTTCTTT.

The chain employs TRBV7-9 and TRBJ2-5; 7 bases are shared with TRBD1. The V gene's germline CDR1 is SEHNR and CDR2 FQNEAQ (reference sequence). The V and J ends lost 3 bases and 4 bases, in that order; junction bases with no gene match: 5. This CDR3 spans 14 amino acids. The CDR3 coding sequence is TGTGCCAGCAGCTTCTACAGGGACAGAGAGACCCAGTACTTC. Its translation: CASSFYRDRETQYF.

The chain is built from TRBV28 and TRBJ1-2; tentatively, D is TRBD1 (5 bases). Germline values: CDR1 MDHEN, CDR2 SYDVKM. The CDR3 is 15 amino acids. V was clipped by 4 bases and J by 4 bases, with 16 bases between them. The CDR3 spells CASSSPETDIYGYTF. CDR3 coding DNA: TGTGCCAGCAGTTCCCCGGAGACAGATATCTATGGCTACACCTTC.

This clone was detected only once. The chain joins TRBV7-3 to TRBJ1-1, with TRBD1 as a possible D gene (5 bases). The germline CDR1 and CDR2 sequences are SGHTA and FQGTGA. V lost 5 bases and J lost 5, with 12 bases in between. The CDR3 consists of 13 residues. In nucleotides, the CDR3 is TGTGCCAGCAGCCCCAGTCGGGGGACTGAAGCTTTCTTT. It is translated as CASSPSRGTEAFF.

This clone was observed once. This chain links TRBV9 with TRBJ2-3, with no clear D. Germline CDR1 reads SGDLS; CDR2 reads YYNGEE. V was clipped by 7 bases and J by 2 bases, with 8 bases between them. The CDR3 length is 12 residues. Here the CDR3 reads CASGADTDTQYF. The CDR3 DNA sequence: TGTGCCAGCGGAGCTGACACAGATACGCAGTATTTT.

The J gene is TRBJ1-3, the V gene TRBV10-3; 8 positions agree with TRBD1. In germline, CDR1 is ENHRY, CDR2 SYGVKD. V shed 6 bases, J shed 0 bases, and the junction held 10 bases outside the gene matches. This CDR3 contains 17 residues. As DNA, the CDR3 is TGTGCCATCAGAATCACTACAGGGGGGAGCTCTGGAAACACCATATATTTT. It translates to CAIRITTGGSSGNTIYF.

V is TRBV7-9 and J is TRBJ2-7; D is uncertain. V lost 2 bases, J lost 2 bases, and 16 bases lay in between. This CDR3 region has 16 residues. CDR1 and CDR2 (germline): SEHNR, FQNEAQ (reference sequence). The CDR3 spells CASSLSRRGEAYEQYF. As DNA, the CDR3 is TGTGCCAGCAGCTTATCCCGGCGCGGCGAGGCCTACGAGCAGTACTTC.